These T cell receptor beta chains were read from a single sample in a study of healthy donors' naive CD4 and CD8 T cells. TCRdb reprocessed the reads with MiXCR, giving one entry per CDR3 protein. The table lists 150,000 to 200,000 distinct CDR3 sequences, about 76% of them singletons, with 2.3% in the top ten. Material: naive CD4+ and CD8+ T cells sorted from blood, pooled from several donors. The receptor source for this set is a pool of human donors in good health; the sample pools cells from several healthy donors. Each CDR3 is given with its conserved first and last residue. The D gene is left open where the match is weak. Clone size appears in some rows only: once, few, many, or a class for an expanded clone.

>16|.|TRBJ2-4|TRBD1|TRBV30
TGTGCCTGGAGCGACCCCGCGGACAGGGGTGAGAACATTCAGTACTTC
CAWSDPADRGENIQYF
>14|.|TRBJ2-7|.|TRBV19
TGTGCCAGTAGTAGGGCGTCGAATGCCTACGAGCAGTACTTC
CASSRASNAYEQYF
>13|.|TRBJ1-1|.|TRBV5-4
TGTGCCAGCAGCGCCCCGACAGACACTGAAGCTTTCTTT
CASSAPTDTEAFF
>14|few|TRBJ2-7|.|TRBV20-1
TGCAGTGCTAAGTCAGCGGAGATCTCCTACGAGCAGTACTTC
CSAKSAEISYEQYF
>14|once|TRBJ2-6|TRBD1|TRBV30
TGTGCCTGGAGTCAGGGGGCTGGGGCCAACGTCCTGACTTTC
CAWSQGAGANVLTF
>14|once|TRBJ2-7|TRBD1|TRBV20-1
TGCAGTGCTGGACCCGACAGGGGATCCTACGAGCAGTACTTC
CSAGPDRGSYEQYF
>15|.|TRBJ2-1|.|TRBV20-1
TGCAGTGCTGAAGAACTAGAGGGCTCCTACAATGAGCAGTTCTTC
CSAEELEGSYNEQFF
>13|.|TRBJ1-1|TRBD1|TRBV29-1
TGCAGCGCTCCACAGGGGGCGGACACTGAAGCTTTCTTT
CSAPQGADTEAFF
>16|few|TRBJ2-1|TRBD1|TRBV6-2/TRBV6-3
TGTGCCAGCAGTTACCCCTACAGGGGGCCCAGGGAGGAGCAGTTCTTC
CASSYPYRGPREEQFF
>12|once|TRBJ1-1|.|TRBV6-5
TGTGCCAGCAGTCACAATCCCGAGGGGGCTTTCTTT
CASSHNPEGAFF
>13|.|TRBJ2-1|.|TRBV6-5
TGTGCCAGCAGTTATGGGGAGTCTGTTGAGCAGTTCTTC
CASSYGESVEQFF
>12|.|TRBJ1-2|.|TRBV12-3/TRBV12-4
TGTGCCAGCAGTTTAGACGGCGGAGGCTACACCTTC
CASSLDGGGYTF
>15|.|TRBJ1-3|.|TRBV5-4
TGTGCCAGCAGCTTAAGGACGAACTCTGGAAACACCATATATTTT
CASSLRTNSGNTIYF
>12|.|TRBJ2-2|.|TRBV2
TGTGCCAGCATGATGGACACCGGGGAGCTGTTTTTT
CASMMDTGELFF
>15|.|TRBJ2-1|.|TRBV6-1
TGTGCCAGCAAACGTACAGGGCCGCGCTACAATGAGCAGTTCTTC
CASKRTGPRYNEQFF
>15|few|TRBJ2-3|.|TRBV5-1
TGCGCCAGCAGCCCGGGACTCCTACACACAGATACGCAGTATTTT
CASSPGLLHTDTQYF